Below, 8 T cell receptor beta chains from the same sample are listed, as sequenced in a study of cytomegalovirus exposure and HLA in healthy donors. PCR was performed using 60 Vbeta and 13 Jbeta primers. TCRdb's copy holds only in-frame clones and misses some; the assay was immunoSEQ multiplex PCR. The table has 150,000 to 250,000 clones, 75% to 85% seen once. The specimen sequenced was PBMCs. These receptors all come from a woman in her forties or fifties in good health and CMV-seropositive.

CDR3 in amino acids: CATSREGTVYYEQYF. The CDR3 DNA follows: TGTGCCACCAGCAGAGAAGGGACTGTGTACTACGAGCAGTACTTC. V is TRBV15 and J is TRBJ2-7, with D possibly being TRBD2 (6 bases). The CDR3 sequence is 15 residues long. Germline assignment: CDR1 LNHNV and CDR2 YYDKDF (reference sequence). Trimming stripped 0 bases from V and 3 bases from J, with 12 bases between.

The chain links TRBV5-4 to TRBJ1-1; tentatively, D is TRBD1 (5 bases). CDR3 size: 14 residues. Germline V gives CDR1 SGHNT, CDR2 YYREEE (reference sequence). Trimming stripped 4 bases from V and 0 bases from J, with 10 bases between. CDR3 sequence reads: CASSPNRMNTEAFF. The CDR3, as DNA: TGTGCCAGCAGCCCCAACAGGATGAACACTGAAGCTTTCTTT.

The chain carries TRBV2 and TRBJ1-1, with D uncertain. Germline V lookup: CDR1 SNHLY, CDR2 FYNNEI. The CDR3 runs 14 residues. Trimming shortened V by 4 bases and J by 2 bases, and 11 bases separated the two germline ends. This CDR3 reads CASSGSRGNTEAFF. The CDR3 nucleotides read TGTGCCAGCAGTGGTAGCAGAGGCAACACTGAAGCTTTCTTT.

V and J are TRBV18 and TRBJ2-3, with 7 bases that match TRBD2. The ends lost 0 bases at V and 4 bases at J; junction bases unmatched: 4. There are 15 residues in the CDR3. Germline CDR1 and CDR2: KGHSH and LQKENI. The CDR3 loop is CASSPPAGVPDTQYF. The CDR3 DNA is TGTGCCAGCTCACCACCCGCGGGGGTTCCAGATACGCAGTATTTT.

This rearrangement joins TRBV10-3 to TRBJ2-5, with 9 bases lining up with TRBD2. In germline, CDR1 is ENHRY, CDR2 SYGVKD. The CDR3 is 15 amino acids. The V and J ends lost 3 bases and 5 bases, in that order; junction bases with no gene match: 7. CDR3 nucleotides: TGTGCCATCAGTGACGGGACTAGCAAGACCGAGACCCAGTACTTC. Protein: CAISDGTSKTETQYF.

This clone was counted only a few times. The chain couples TRBV11-2 to TRBJ1-1, with 8 nucleotides matching TRBD1. This CDR3 comprises 15 residues. Germline CDR1 SGHAT, CDR2 FQNNGV. V was pared by 3 bases and J by 1 base, with 4 bases of the junction left unmatched. CDR3 sequence reads: CASSFLGQANTEAFF. As DNA, the CDR3 is TGTGCCAGCAGCTTTTTGGGACAGGCGAACACTGAAGCTTTCTTT.

This clone appeared a few times. This chain links TRBV10-3 with TRBJ1-4; tentatively, D is TRBD1 (5 bases). Per the germline V gene, CDR1 is ENHRY and CDR2 is SYGVKD. The CDR3 covers 13 residues. CDR3 nucleotide sequence: TGTGCTACCGCGGGAGGGGAAGGTGAAAAACTGTTTTTT. It codes for CATAGGEGEKLFF.

Details on this clone: The same CDR3 also results from other DNA sequences found in this sample. The V and J genes are TRBV28 and TRBJ1-5; D is unresolved. Between the trimmed V and J ends, which lost 5 bases and 4 bases, there was a span of 12 bases. Germline V gene data show CDR1 as MDHEN and CDR2 as SYDVKM. The length of the CDR3 is 14 residues. The CDR3: CASSPVGINQPQHF. CDR3 sequence (DNA): TGTGCCAGCAGTCCTGTCGGGATTAATCAGCCCCAGCATTTT.